This entry is about one T cell receptor (beta chain). The data stem from a study of blood T cell repertoires in COVID-19. Clones were read by immunoSEQ multiplex PCR, and TCRdb kept only the in-frame ones, dropping some. Here the sample spans about 130,000 clones, around 88% being singletons. Germline V CDR1 and CDR2: KGHSH, LQKENI. V lost 1 base and J 2 bases, leaving 8 bases between the germline ends. This CDR3 has 14 amino acids. The source is a man aged 55 to 70 with COVID-19, enrolled during active disease. Sequenced material: peripheral blood. The V and J genes are TRBV18 and TRBJ1-1; a possible D gene is TRBD1 (6 bases). As DNA, the CDR3 is TGTGCCAGCTCACCACTGGACAGCAACACTGAAGCTTTCTTT. Amino acid sequence: CASSPLDSNTEAFF.